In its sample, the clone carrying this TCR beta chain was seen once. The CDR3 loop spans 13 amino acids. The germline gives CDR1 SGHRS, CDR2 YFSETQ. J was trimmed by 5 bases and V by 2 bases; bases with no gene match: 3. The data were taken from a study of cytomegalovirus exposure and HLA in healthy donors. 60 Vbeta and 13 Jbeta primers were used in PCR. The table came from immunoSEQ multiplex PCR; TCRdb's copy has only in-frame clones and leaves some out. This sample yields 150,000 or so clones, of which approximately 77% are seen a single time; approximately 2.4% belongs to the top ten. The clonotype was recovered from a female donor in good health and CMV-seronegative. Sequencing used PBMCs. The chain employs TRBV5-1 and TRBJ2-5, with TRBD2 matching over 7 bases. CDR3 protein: CASSFGEGETQYF. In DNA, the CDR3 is TGCGCCAGCAGCTTCGGGGAGGGGGAGACCCAGTACTTC.